This T cell receptor beta chain originates from a study of blood T cells in healthy people across ages. Overall study results and limits: Correlation between TCR beta diversity and naive T cell percentage was strong.

PCR was performed a second time for roughly 7 to 12 cycles using a sample-barcoded 5' primer and a J-beta primer mix. Sequencing yielded, for each sample, at least 2.5 million paired-end reads carrying CDR3. TCRdb passed the 5' RACE reads through MiXCR, listing each CDR3 protein once. This sample has 2 million or so distinct CDR3 sequences; about 50% occur once, and the top ten carry around 2.1%. A remark on this clonotype: The antigen is unknown.

Germline V gives CDR1 MNHEY, CDR2 SVGEGT. V lost 4 bases, J lost 7 bases, and 15 bases stayed unmatched. The CDR3 length is 16 residues. This chain joins TRBV6-2 or TRBV6-3 and TRBJ2-7, with TRBD1 matching 8 bases. The receptor comes from a woman aged 40 to 50 in good health. Sequenced material: blood. This chain's CDR3 is CASSCPRGQAYNEQYF. CDR3 sequence (DNA): TGTGCCAGCAGTTGCCCTCGGGGACAGGCCTACAATGAGCAGTACTTC.